The T cell receptor (beta chain) under discussion was sequenced for a study of T cell responses to AZD1222 COVID-19 vaccine. Produced via immunoSEQ multiplex PCR; TCRdb's table is partial and in-frame only. The top ten clones hold under 2% of a sample with over 110,000 clones, 75% to 90% of them seen once. Germline V lookup: CDR1 SGHVS, CDR2 FQNEAQ. With 5 bases removed from V and 4 bases from J, the gap between germline ends came to 11 bases. The CDR3 loop spans 13 amino acids. This clone has a handful of counts. Its antigen remains unknown. Notes on the study in general: Seropositive AZD1222 recipients at baseline numbered only five or six. The study found Spike-specific TCR breadth and depth rose after two AZD1222 doses.

This sequence was found in an adult in good health. This rearrangement joins TRBV7-8 to TRBJ1-1; D unresolved. The sample in question was peripheral blood, obtained on day 0 of AZD1222 vaccination. The CDR3 DNA reads TGTGCCAGCAGCCGCATGACGGGCACTGAAGCTTTCTTT. Residues: CASSRMTGTEAFF.